These T cell receptor beta chains were read from a single sample in a study of T-cell reconstitution after alpha-beta-depleted transplantation in children. TCRdb re-called the PCR reads with MiXCR, one entry per CDR3 protein. The table records hundreds of thousands of distinct CDR3 sequences, less than 15% of them present only once. The starting material was PBMCs, obtained before TCRalphabeta/CD19-depleted stem cell transplant. The receptors here all came from a girl aged 2 to 10 with congenital amegakaryocytic thrombocytopenia, due to receive a stem cell transplant. The CDR3 runs from the conserved cysteine through the conserved F or W. D genes are given only for firm matches. Some rows have no size entry. The others give once, few or many, or a class for an expanded clone.

clone size	V gene	D gene	J gene	CDR3 protein
few	TRBV7-8	TRBD2	TRBJ2-1	CASSLGQRDSSYNEQFF
many	TRBV4-1	-	TRBJ1-5	CASSQESHRGGYQPQHF
few	TRBV5-1	-	TRBJ2-5	CASSYTQSQETQYF
many	TRBV5-1	-	TRBJ2-1	CASSFWAVDEQFF
many	TRBV27	-	TRBJ2-1	CASRVWDEQFF
many	TRBV19	-	TRBJ1-1	CASSAEGTEAFF
few	TRBV20-1	TRBD1	TRBJ2-5	CSARDVWTGKETQYF
-	TRBV29-1	-	TRBJ2-7	CSVEGDSEQYF
many	TRBV12-5	-	TRBJ2-3	CASGPLSQVGTQYF
-	TRBV10-3	TRBD2	TRBJ2-1	CAIRTSGTYNEQFF
few	TRBV14	-	TRBJ2-4	CASSHKDSGIQYF
-	TRBV20-1	-	TRBJ2-3	CSAAFWADTQYF
-	TRBV28	TRBD2	TRBJ2-1	CASSLDGGRSSYNEQFF
many	TRBV5-1	-	TRBJ2-7	CASSGGRAYEQYF
-	TRBV20-1	-	TRBJ2-7	CSATLPAGSSYEQYF
-	TRBV25-1	-	TRBJ2-5	CASGSGYQETQYF
many	TRBV28	-	TRBJ2-7	CASRSSGPYEQYF
-	TRBV20-1	TRBD2	TRBJ2-2	CSARRTSGPRLFF